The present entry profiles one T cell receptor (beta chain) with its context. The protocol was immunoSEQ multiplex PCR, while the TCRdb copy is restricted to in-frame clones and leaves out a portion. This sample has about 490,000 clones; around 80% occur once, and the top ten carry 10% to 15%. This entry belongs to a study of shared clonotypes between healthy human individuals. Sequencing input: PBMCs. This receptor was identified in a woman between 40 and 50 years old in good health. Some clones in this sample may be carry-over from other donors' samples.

DNA of the CDR3: TGTGCCTGGAGTGTATTTACCGGCCAAGAGACCCAGTACTTC. This codes for CAWSVFTGQETQYF. The J gene is TRBJ2-5, the V gene TRBV30; D gene unclear. CDR1 and CDR2 (germline): GTSNPN, SVGIG (reference sequence). V lost 0 bases and J 1 base, leaving 9 bases between the germline ends. The CDR3 has 14 amino acids.